This T cell receptor beta chain is from a study of vaccination effects on CD4 cells after COVID-19. On the study more broadly: As their vaccination, participants received two doses of either BNT162b2 or mRNA-1273.

General study points: Convalescent patients in the study were few, and early post-infection timepoints were absent.

In the case of this clone: Its antigen remains unidentified.

The repertoire was sequenced with immunoSEQ multiplex PCR; TCRdb's copy has only in-frame clones and lacks some. This table has some 77,000 clones, under 75% appearing once. Before any sequencing was done, the ViraFEST assay used viral peptide pools to expand antigen-specific CD4+ T cells. Subsequent to a culture period of under twelve days, CD4+ T cells were isolated. People in the vaccine group had not been infected with SARS-CoV-2 before, and their nucleocapsid antibodies were negative. For each well, about 2 million PBMC were cultured with roughly 11 IU/ml IL-2 and around 10 ug/ml peptides. Half-medium exchanges with IL-2 medium took place on days 3 and 7. Germline V gene data show CDR1 as SGHRS and CDR2 as YFSETQ. Trimming removed 4 bases from V and 0 bases from J, with 5 bases in between. There are 13 residues in the CDR3.

V and J are TRBV5-1 and TRBJ1-3; D is undetermined. The TCR comes from a human donor who received a COVID-19 vaccine. Source: CD4+ T cells from PBMCs cultured with HCoV-OC43 spike peptides, taken before COVID-19 vaccination. Noted subset: HCoV-OC43 spike overlapping peptide pool stimulation. The CDR3 nucleotides read TGCGCCAGCAGCCAGACCTCTGGAAACACCATATATTTT. It yields the protein CASSQTSGNTIYF.